These 23 T cell receptor beta chains share one sample of origin, sequenced in a study of human T cells and chemical hapten exposure. TCRdb reprocessed the RACE reads with MiXCR, giving one entry per CDR3 protein. The sample has roughly 150,000 distinct CDR3 sequences; around 30% are singletons. Time point denoted: patch test 3, about 24 weeks after DPC sensitization. Sample treatment: therapeutic diphenylcyclopropenone sensitization with weekly scalp DPC. The source material was whole blood, sampled in connection with sensitization to the hapten diphenylcyclopropenone (DPC). These receptors were taken from a woman aged 18-29 years with alopecia areata. Some clones in this sample may be carry-over from other donors' samples.

In its sample, this clonotype was seen a few times. V is TRBV2 and J is TRBJ2-3, with a weak D call TRBD2 (6 bases). The CDR3 totals 13 residues. V was trimmed by 6 bases and J by 2 bases, leaving 9 bases between them. The germline gives CDR1 SNHLY, CDR2 FYNNEI. For the CDR3, the DNA is TGTGCCAGCAGCCGGGACTCCACAGATACGCAGTATTTT. Amino acid sequence: CASSRDSTDTQYF. Full variable domain (rest looked up from reference TRBV2 and TRBJ2-3): EPEVTQTPSHQVTQMGQEVILRCVPISNHLYFYWYRQILGQKVEFLVSFYNNEISEKSEIFDDQFSVERPDGSNFTLKIRSTKLEDSAMYFCASSRDSTDTQYFGPGTRLTVL.

This chain uses TRBV29-1 with TRBJ2-7; 8 nucleotides line up with TRBD1. This CDR3 has 17 residues. Germline V gene data show CDR1 as SQVTM and CDR2 as ANQGSEA. J gave up 4 bases and V 1 base, and 15 bases lay outside the gene matches. The CDR3 DNA is TGCAGCGTTGAAGGAAGAGGCAGGACAGGGTTTGAGTACGAGCAGTACTTC. It is translated as CSVEGRGRTGFEYEQYF.

This clonotype was seen a handful of times. The V and J genes are TRBV6-5 and TRBJ2-7; TRBD2 matches 7 bases. V was pared by 6 bases and J by 1 base, with 15 bases of the junction left unmatched. The germline V gene encodes CDR1 MNHEY and CDR2 SVGAGI. There are 17 residues in the CDR3. CDR3: CASSKEGSGIVSYEQYF. CDR3 in DNA: TGTGCCAGCAGCAAAGAGGGGAGCGGGATCGTTTCCTACGAGCAGTACTTC.

V gene TRBV20-1 combines with J gene TRBJ1-1; TRBD1 might be the D (5 bases). This CDR3 comprises 14 residues. Trimming removed 6 bases at V and 4 bases at J, with 18 bases between. The germline V gene has CDR1 DFQATT and CDR2 SNEGSKA (reference sequence). CDR3: CSAPGFNYGTEAFF. The CDR3 DNA reads TGCAGTGCCCCAGGGTTTAATTACGGCACTGAAGCTTTCTTT.

This clonotype was detected a few times. The chain recombines TRBV5-1 with TRBJ1-2; D gene unclear. The CDR3 is 13 residues long. Trimming cost V 4 bases and J 6 bases, with 13 bases left between them. Germline V gene data show CDR1 as SGHRS and CDR2 as YFSETQ. The CDR3 region has the DNA TGCGCCAGCAGCCCCTGGACGAAAGATGGCTACACCTTC. Translating it yields CASSPWTKDGYTF.

The chain employs TRBV19 and TRBJ1-4; 9 positions agree with TRBD1. Germline values: CDR1 LNHDA, CDR2 SQIVND (reference sequence). Germline trimming cut 6 bases from V and 6 bases from J; bases unmatched to any gene: 2. The CDR3 contains 13 residues. CDR3 region: CASRRTGDEKLFF. The CDR3 region has the DNA TGTGCCAGTAGACGGACAGGGGATGAAAAACTGTTTTTT.

The rearrangement joins TRBV7-6 to TRBJ2-7, with TRBD1 matching 8 bases. The CDR3 is 13 amino acids. The germline V gene has CDR1 SGHVS and CDR2 FNYEAQ. Germline trimming cut 6 bases from V and 3 bases from J; bases unmatched to any gene: 4. CDR3 nucleotide sequence: TGTGCCAGCAGTGGACAGGGCGGCTACGAGCAGTACTTC. This codes for CASSGQGGYEQYF.

The V and J genes are TRBV7-9 and TRBJ2-3; D unclear. The CDR3 is 13 amino acids. Germline assignment: CDR1 SEHNR and CDR2 FQNEAQ (reference sequence). V lost 5 bases to trimming and J lost 2 bases, with 8 bases between them. The CDR3: CASSPKHTDTQYF. The CDR3 bases are TGTGCCAGCAGCCCGAAGCACACAGATACGCAGTATTTT.

The rearrangement joins TRBV6-2 or TRBV6-3 to TRBJ2-1; D is undetermined. CDR3 length equals 11 residues. From germline, CDR1 is MNHEY and CDR2 SVGEGT. Trimming cost V 7 bases and J 5 bases, with 6 bases left between them. The DNA for the CDR3 is TGTGCCAGCACGGCCCACAATGAGCAGTTCTTC. Its protein is CASTAHNEQFF.

The chain joins TRBV20-1 to TRBJ2-7; 8 bases align to TRBD2. Trimming removed 6 bases from V and 5 bases from J; junction bases left unmatched: 12. The CDR3 contains 14 residues. Germline CDR1 is DFQATT and CDR2 is SNEGSKA (reference sequence). CDR3 nucleotide sequence: TGCAGTGCCCCCGGGCCGGGGGGGAAGGACGAGCAGTACTTC. This encodes CSAPGPGGKDEQYF.

The table lists this clonotype with many counts. This rearrangement joins TRBV7-3 to TRBJ1-1, with D possibly TRBD1 on 6 matching bases. The CDR3 is made up of 14 amino acids. Trimming removed 3 bases from V and 3 bases from J, with 11 bases in between. Germline V lookup: CDR1 SGHTA, CDR2 FQGTGA. The DNA of the CDR3 is TGTGCCAGCAGCTTCGGGGGCAAGGACACTGAAGCTTTCTTT. This codes for CASSFGGKDTEAFF.

This clonotype was seen more than once but under ten times. V and J are TRBV27 and TRBJ1-5; 7 bases are a match to TRBD1. J gave up 0 bases and V 6 bases, and 5 bases lay outside the gene matches. Germline-derived CDR1 and CDR2 are MNHEY and SMNVEV (reference sequence). The CDR3 is 15 amino acids. This CDR3 reads CASRPGGSSNQPQHF. The DNA of the CDR3 is TGTGCCAGCAGACCAGGGGGAAGTAGCAATCAGCCCCAGCATTTT.

In its sample, this clonotype was seen a few times. One junction end does not reproduce the germline sequence, and a read error may be involved. The V call is TRBV27, the J call TRBJ2-7; D ambiguous. The germline V gene encodes CDR1 MNHEY and CDR2 SMNVEV (reference sequence). This CDR3 contains 15 residues. The CDR3 coding sequence is TGTGCCAGCAGTTTCCGACGGTTAGACTCCCACGAGCAGTACTTC. Its protein is CASSFRRLDSHEQYF.

This clonotype was seen more than once but under ten times. This chain joins TRBV19 and TRBJ1-2, with D tentatively TRBD1 (6 bases). Per the germline V gene, CDR1 is LNHDA and CDR2 is SQIVND (reference sequence). The CDR3 has 14 amino acids. The V gene lost 0 bases and the J gene lost 5 bases, with 10 bases spanning the gap. CDR3 bases: TGTGCCAGTAGTATAGATTGGGACACGTATGGCTACACCTTC. This encodes CASSIDWDTYGYTF. The full variable domain, in which reference TRBV19 and TRBJ1-2 provide the parts outside the CDR3, is DGGITQSPKYLFRKEGQNVTLSCEQNLNHDAMYWYRQDPGQGLRLIYYSQIVNDFQKGDIAEGYSVSREKKESFPLTVTSAQKNPTAFYLCASSIDWDTYGYTFGSGTRLTVV.

This sequence joins TRBV20-1 and TRBJ2-1, with D unclear. The CDR3 runs 11 residues. Germline V gives CDR1 DFQATT, CDR2 SNEGSKA (reference sequence). V gave up 3 bases and J gave up 5 bases, with 5 bases separating them. The CDR3 protein is CSARWDNEQFF. For the CDR3, the DNA is TGCAGTGCTAGGTGGGACAATGAGCAGTTCTTC.

This clonotype was detected only a few times. The chain recombines TRBV4-2 with TRBJ1-5; D possibly corresponds to TRBD1 (5 bases). Trimming shortened V by 4 bases and J by 3 bases, and 13 bases separated the two germline ends. Germline loops: CDR1 LGHNA, CDR2 YNFKEQ. The CDR3 extends over 15 amino acids. The chain's CDR3 is CASSLGGLNNQPQHF. CDR3 DNA: TGTGCCAGCAGCCTCGGGGGGTTGAACAATCAGCCCCAGCATTTT.

The V gene is TRBV29-1, the J gene TRBJ2-5; D may be TRBD1 (5 bases). Trimming took 6 bases from V and 7 from J, leaving 9 bases between them. Germline V lookup: CDR1 SQVTM, CDR2 ANQGSEA. The CDR3 runs to 10 residues. The CDR3, as DNA: TGCAGCGTGGGGCCAAGGACCCAGTACTTC. Translating gives CSVGPRTQYF.

The chain is built from TRBV7-6 and TRBJ1-3; no firm D call. CDR3 length equals 12 residues. Deletions cut 1 base from V and 5 bases from J, with 3 bases between. The germline CDR1 and CDR2 sequences are SGHVS and FNYEAQ. This chain's CDR3 is CASSLDRNTIYF. In DNA, the CDR3 is TGTGCCAGCAGCTTAGACAGAAACACCATATATTTT.

This clonotype was seen a few times. V usage is TRBV6-2 or TRBV6-3 and J usage is TRBJ1-2, with no clear D. With 6 bases removed from V and 4 bases from J, the gap between germline ends came to 6 bases. Per the germline V gene, CDR1 is MNHEY and CDR2 is SVGEGT. The CDR3 contains 11 residues. DNA for the CDR3: TGTGCCAGCAGGTATATCTATGGCTACACCTTC. Amino acids: CASRYIYGYTF.

The CDR3 sequence: CASSPQGYEQFF. The CDR3 DNA is TGTGCCAGCAGTCCGCAGGGATATGAGCAGTTCTTC. J is TRBJ2-1 and V is TRBV6-2 or TRBV6-3; D possibly corresponds to TRBD1 (5 bases). The germline V gene encodes CDR1 MNHEY and CDR2 SVGEGT. CDR3 length: 12 residues. V lost 5 bases and J lost 8, with 10 bases in between.

This clonotype was seen a handful of times. The chain links TRBV4-2 to TRBJ1-5; D gene uncertain. Germline CDR1 LGHNA, CDR2 YNFKEQ. CDR3 size: 14 residues. V lost 2 bases, J lost 5 bases, and 10 bases lay in between. Here the CDR3 reads CASSQIGVDQPQHF. The CDR3 DNA reads as TGTGCCAGCAGCCAAATAGGTGTAGATCAGCCCCAGCATTTT.

This clonotype was recorded a few times. The V gene is TRBV20-1, the J gene TRBJ2-1; the match to TRBD2 covers 10 bases. This CDR3 spans 15 amino acids. Germline CDR1 and CDR2: DFQATT and SNEGSKA (reference sequence). The V gene end was trimmed by 6 bases and the J gene end by 7 bases; junction bases not matched to a gene: 12. CDR3 coding DNA: TGCAGTGCCGCCTACCCTAGCGGGAGTTTAAATGAGCAGTTCTTC. It translates to CSAAYPSGSLNEQFF.

The chain combines TRBV29-1 with TRBJ2-2; tentatively, D is TRBD1 (6 bases). Per germline, CDR1 SQVTM and CDR2 ANQGSEA. The CDR3 sequence is 12 residues long. Deletions cut 7 bases from V and 4 bases from J, with 10 bases between. CDR3 coding DNA: TGCAGCGCTCAACAGGGCACCGGGGAGCTGTTTTTT. This gives the protein CSAQQGTGELFF.